The 29 T cell receptor beta chains below come from one sample, sequenced in a study of PD-1 blockade in classical Hodgkin lymphoma. Time point described: cycle 4 day 1 (C4D1), after 5 to 7 weeks of nivolumab. Each patient experienced a relapse that followed autologous stem cell transplantation, and brentuximab vedotin exposure varied. Libraries were prepared by immunoSEQ multiplex PCR; TCRdb keeps only in-frame clonotypes and omits some of them. The table has under 130,000 clones, approximately 90% seen once. Sequenced here: peripheral blood mononuclear cells (PBMCs), sampled before the fourth cycle of nivolumab. These TCRs come from a human donor with classical Hodgkin lymphoma.

This clone was counted once. In DNA, the CDR3 is TGTGCCAGCAGTTCCAGAGGCTTCACAGGGGGCGTGCTTTCACCCCTCCACTTT. As protein: CASSSRGFTGGVLSPLHF. The J gene is TRBJ1-6, the V gene TRBV27; 9 nucleotides match TRBD1. This CDR3 region has 18 residues. With 4 bases clipped from V and 9 bases from J, the junction kept 16 bases outside the gene matches. CDR1 and CDR2 (germline): MNHEY, SMNVEV (reference sequence).

This clone occurred a few times. The V call is TRBV6-4, the J call TRBJ2-1; no clear D. Germline V CDR1 and CDR2: MRHNA, SNTAGT. V lost 0 bases and J 7 bases, leaving 4 bases between the germline ends. CDR3 length: 12 amino acids. The CDR3 bases are TGTGCCAGCAGTGACTCTCGGAATGAGCAGTTCTTC. Protein: CASSDSRNEQFF.

J is TRBJ1-2 and V is TRBV4-3, with 9 nucleotides matching TRBD1. After removal of 4 bases from V and 1 base from J, the junction contained 7 bases not matched to a gene. The CDR3 has 16 amino acids. CDR1 is LGHNA, CDR2 YSLEER, per germline. Here the CDR3 DNA reads TGCGCCAGCAGCCCGGGTAGGGACAGGGTTAACTATGGCTACACCTTC. This translates into CASSPGRDRVNYGYTF.

This sequence joins TRBV5-6 and TRBJ2-1; D gene ambiguous. In germline, CDR1 is SGHDT, CDR2 YYEEEE. The V gene lost 1 base and the J gene lost 7 bases, with 6 bases spanning the gap. This CDR3 has 12 amino acids. Here the CDR3 reads CASSLFANEQFF. The DNA for the CDR3 is TGTGCCAGCAGCTTGTTCGCGAATGAGCAGTTCTTC.

The V call is TRBV11-2, the J call TRBJ2-5, with 9 positions matching TRBD1. This CDR3 is built from 17 residues. Trimming at V came to 5 bases and at J to 5 bases, leaving 15 bases not matched to a gene. Germline V gene sequence: CDR1 SGHAT, CDR2 FQNNGV. The CDR3 nucleotides read TGTGCCAGCAGCACACAGGGGGCCTCGTTTCTAGAGGAGACCCAGTACTTC. Translation gives CASSTQGASFLEETQYF.

The chain has TRBV28 and TRBJ1-1; tentative D call: TRBD1 (5 bases). V was trimmed by 7 bases and J by 4 bases, leaving 22 bases between them. The CDR3 extends over 16 amino acids. Germline CDR1 MDHEN, CDR2 SYDVKM. CDR3 amino acids: CASTLSRGRRGTEAFF. The DNA for the CDR3 is TGTGCCAGCACCTTAAGTCGGGGCCGGAGGGGCACTGAAGCTTTCTTT.

The V and J genes are TRBV10-2 and TRBJ2-3; D perhaps matches TRBD1 (5 bases). CDR3 length: 14 amino acids. The ends were cut back, 6 bases at V and 4 bases at J, with 14 bases in the middle. From germline, CDR1 is WSHSY and CDR2 SAAADI. The CDR3 DNA follows: TGCGCCAGCAGGACAGCAGTTGAGGCAGATACGCAGTATTTT. Amino acid sequence: CASRTAVEADTQYF.

In its sample, this clone was seen once. The chain combines TRBV19 with TRBJ1-2; TRBD1 agrees at 7 bases. V trimming: 4 bases; J trimming: 4 bases; junction bases outside the gene matches: 9. The CDR3 runs 15 residues. From germline, CDR1 is LNHDA and CDR2 SQIVND (reference sequence). The CDR3 bases are TGTGCCAGTAGTAGAGGGGGCCGGGACCCCTATGGCTACACCTTC. It codes for CASSRGGRDPYGYTF.

Remarks on this clone: Other DNA sequences of this sample code for an identical CDR3. The gene calls are TRBV18 and TRBJ1-5, with 8 nucleotides matching TRBD1. The CDR3 has 13 amino acids. The V and J ends lost 3 bases and 5 bases, in that order; junction bases with no gene match: 0. CDR1 is KGHSH and CDR2 is LQKENI in the germline V gene. For the CDR3, the DNA is TGTGCCAGCTCACCGACAGGGGATCAGCCCCAGCATTTT. It is translated as CASSPTGDQPQHF.

The chain links TRBV5-1 to TRBJ1-4, with D possibly TRBD1 on 5 matching bases. This CDR3 is built from 16 residues. The germline gives CDR1 SGHRS, CDR2 YFSETQ. Trimming removed 0 bases from V and 0 bases from J, with 9 bases in between. The chain's CDR3 is CASSLGGTATNEKLFF. In nucleotides, the CDR3 is TGCGCCAGCAGCTTGGGTGGGACCGCAACTAATGAAAAACTGTTTTTT.

This chain joins TRBV7-9 and TRBJ2-2; D gene unclear. The germline CDR1 and CDR2 sequences are SEHNR and FQNEAQ (reference sequence). V was shortened by 1 base and J by 0 bases, with 18 bases between the two germline ends. The CDR3 is 19 residues long. This chain's CDR3 is CASSLVRAEKKSNTGELFF. The CDR3 DNA reads as TGTGCCAGCAGCTTAGTACGGGCCGAAAAGAAATCGAACACCGGGGAGCTGTTTTTT. The full variable domain, with the rest looked up from reference TRBV7-9 and TRBJ2-2, is DTGVSQNPRHKITKRGQNVTFRCDPISEHNRLYWYRQTLGQGPEFLTYFQNEAQLEKSRLLSDRFSAERPKGSFSTLEIQRTEQGDSAMYLCASSLVRAEKKSNTGELFFGEGSRLTVL.

This chain joins TRBV7-2 and TRBJ2-2; D is ambiguous. The CDR3 runs to 13 residues. CDR1 is SGHTA and CDR2 is FQGNSA in the germline V gene. V was pared by 1 base and J by 6 bases, with 6 bases between. DNA of the CDR3: TGTGCCAGCAGCTTAGAAGCGTCCGGGGAGCTGTTTTTT. Translation: CASSLEASGELFF. Based on the CDR3 plus reference TRBV7-2 and TRBJ2-2, the full variable domain is GAGVSQSPSNKVTEKGKDVELRCDPISGHTALYWYRQSLGQGLEFLIYFQGNSAPDKSGLPSDRFSAERTGGSVSTLTIQRTQQEDSAVYLCASSLEASGELFFGEGSRLTVL.

V usage is TRBV5-8 and J usage is TRBJ2-7, with 9 bases aligning to TRBD1. The CDR3 sequence is 15 residues long. CDR1 and CDR2 from the germline V gene are SGHTS and YDEGEE. The J segment lost 2 bases and the V segment lost 0 bases, leaving 3 bases of the junction unmatched. The CDR3 sequence: CASSLVGQGTYEQYF. The CDR3 DNA reads as TGTGCCAGCAGCTTGGTTGGACAGGGGACCTACGAGCAGTACTTC.

The chain recombines TRBV4-1 with TRBJ1-4; TRBD1 might be the D (6 bases). CDR3 size: 15 residues. The germline V and J ends were trimmed by 3 bases and 5 bases, with 13 bases remaining between them. Per the germline V gene, CDR1 is MGHRA and CDR2 is YSYEKL. CDR3 amino acids: CASSQSQGENEKLFF. The CDR3 region has the DNA TGCGCCAGCAGCCAGTCACAGGGTGAGAATGAAAAACTGTTTTTT.

The CDR3 coding sequence is TGCGCCAGCAGCTTGGGGACAGGGGCGGCCGGGGAGCTGTTTTTT. Its translation is CASSLGTGAAGELFF. The chain employs TRBV5-1 and TRBJ2-2; 9 bases line up with TRBD1. Trimming took 0 bases from V and 6 from J; bases not matched to a gene: 3. Germline V gene data show CDR1 as SGHRS and CDR2 as YFSETQ. The CDR3 runs 15 residues.

The gene calls are TRBV19 and TRBJ1-4, with D unclear. Germline values: CDR1 LNHDA, CDR2 SQIVND (reference sequence). This CDR3 has 16 residues. V lost 8 bases, J lost 3 bases, and 19 bases lay in between. CDR3 in amino acids: CASQKAALVANEKLFF. CDR3 in DNA: TGTGCCAGTCAGAAGGCAGCCCTGGTGGCTAATGAAAAACTGTTTTTT.

The chain uses TRBV5-4 and TRBJ2-5; a weak D match, TRBD2 (6 bases). Germline V gene lookup returns CDR1 SGHNT and CDR2 YYREEE (reference sequence). V was cut by 4 bases and J by 5 bases, with 15 bases left in between. CDR3 size: 14 residues. The chain's CDR3 is CASSLDGGRETQYF. The CDR3, as DNA: TGTGCCAGCAGCCTGGACGGGGGTCGGGAGACCCAGTACTTC.

The chain uses TRBV6-6 and TRBJ1-2; the match to TRBD1 covers 7 bases. Germline CDR1 is MNHNY and CDR2 is SVGAGI (reference sequence). The CDR3 is made up of 11 amino acids. CDR3: CAVGQNYGYTF. For the CDR3, the DNA is TGTGCGGTGGGACAGAACTATGGCTACACCTTC.

The rearrangement uses TRBV6-5 and TRBJ2-1, with TRBD2 as a possible D gene (6 bases). V lost 2 bases and J 5 bases, leaving 13 bases between the germline ends. Germline V gene lookup returns CDR1 MNHEY and CDR2 SVGAGI. The CDR3 length is 15 residues. The CDR3 loop reads CASSYSGRTNNEQFF. As DNA, the CDR3 is TGTGCCAGCAGTTACAGTGGGAGGACGAACAATGAGCAGTTCTTC.

The chain combines TRBV5-1 with TRBJ2-1; 13 nucleotides line up with TRBD2. The CDR3 runs to 18 residues. The V and J ends lost 0 bases and 4 bases, in that order; junction bases with no gene match: 7. CDR1 and CDR2 (germline): SGHRS, YFSETQ. The CDR3 sequence is CASSLAALLAGGYNEQFF. CDR3 DNA sequence: TGCGCCAGCAGCTTGGCGGCCTTACTAGCGGGAGGGTACAATGAGCAGTTCTTC.

The V gene is TRBV5-4, the J gene TRBJ2-7; D not certain. CDR3 length: 15 amino acids. Germline assignment: CDR1 SGHNT and CDR2 YYREEE (reference sequence). Trimming shortened V by 0 bases and J by 2 bases, and 12 bases separated the two germline ends. The CDR3 DNA reads as TGTGCCAGCAGCTTGGTAATGGCGGAGCCCTACGAGCAGTACTTC. Translating it yields CASSLVMAEPYEQYF.

This chain links TRBV7-6 with TRBJ2-5, with TRBD2 matching over 11 bases. Germline CDR1 reads SGHVS; CDR2 reads FNYEAQ. Trimming took 0 bases from V and 3 from J; bases not matched to a gene: 0. The CDR3 runs 15 residues. The CDR3 here is CASSLASGREETQYF. The CDR3 nucleotides are TGTGCCAGCAGCTTAGCTAGCGGGAGGGAAGAGACCCAGTACTTC.

The gene calls are TRBV10-1 and TRBJ1-5; no firm D call. Germline lookup yields CDR1 WNHNN and CDR2 SYGVQD (reference sequence). The V gene lost 4 bases and the J gene lost 2 bases, with 6 bases spanning the gap. The CDR3 is 13 amino acids. CDR3 amino acids: CASSGQRNQPQHF. Written as DNA, the CDR3 is TGCGCCAGCAGTGGGCAGCGCAATCAGCCCCAGCATTTT.

A few counts support this clone. J is TRBJ2-7 and V is TRBV6-1; 8 nucleotides align to TRBD1. J gave up 6 bases and V 10 bases, and 5 bases lay outside the gene matches. This CDR3 has 11 residues. The V gene's germline CDR1 is MNHNS and CDR2 SASEGT. The CDR3 sequence: CATDRVTEQYF. The CDR3 DNA is TGTGCCACGGACAGGGTAACCGAGCAGTACTTC.

The gene calls are TRBV21-1 and TRBJ2-7; the tabulated D call, TRBD1, remains unverified against the DNA. TRBV21-1 is recorded as a pseudogene. This CDR3 has 13 amino acids. The CDR3 loop is CASIRDRGAEQYF. CDR3 nucleotides: TGTGCCAGCATCCGGGACAGGGGGGCCGAGCAGTACTTC.

This chain uses TRBV7-6 with TRBJ2-7; D is unclear. Trimming left V 1 base short and J 0 bases short, with 10 bases between. The CDR3 runs to 15 residues. Germline CDR1 and CDR2: SGHVS and FNYEAQ. The CDR3 nucleotides are TGTGCCAGCAGCTTAGTACCAGGACGCTCCTACGAGCAGTACTTC. Its translation: CASSLVPGRSYEQYF.

The chain uses TRBV7-9 and TRBJ1-4; weak D call: TRBD1 (5 bases). V gave up 3 bases and J gave up 2 bases, with 13 bases separating them. CDR3 length equals 16 residues. The germline V gene encodes CDR1 SEHNR and CDR2 FQNEAQ (reference sequence). In nucleotides, the CDR3 is TGTGCCAGCAGCTTGGGGGAAGGGCGGACTAATGAAAAACTGTTTTTT. Translating gives CASSLGEGRTNEKLFF.

This chain links TRBV4-3 with TRBJ1-4, with 8 bases matching TRBD1. The length of the CDR3 is 16 residues. In germline, CDR1 is LGHNA, CDR2 YSLEER. Losses at the gene ends were 9 bases for V and 3 bases for J; bases not matched to a gene: 12. Here the CDR3 reads CASKWERQGSNEKLFF. CDR3 bases: TGCGCCAGTAAATGGGAAAGACAGGGGTCTAATGAAAAACTGTTTTTT.

The genes are TRBV19 and TRBJ2-1; 9 bases map to TRBD2. The length of the CDR3 is 15 residues. Per germline, CDR1 LNHDA and CDR2 SQIVND (reference sequence). V was clipped by 10 bases and J by 9 bases; unmatched bases: 16. The DNA for the CDR3 is TGTGCCACCCGCCCAGCGGGAGGTATGTTCGGTGAGCAGTTCTTC. It codes for CATRPAGGMFGEQFF. Looking up the rest from reference TRBV19 and TRBJ2-1 gives the full variable domain: DGGITQSPKYLFRKEGQNVTLSCEQNLNHDAMYWYRQDPGQGLRLIYYSQIVNDFQKGDIAEGYSVSREKKESFPLTVTSAQKNPTAFYLCATRPAGGMFGEQFFGPGTRLTVL.